This T cell receptor beta chain derives from a study of blood T cell repertoires in COVID-19. With V trimmed by 3 bases and J by 5 bases, 15 bases remained unmatched. The CDR3 loop spans 18 amino acids. Per the germline V gene, CDR1 is SGDLS and CDR2 is YYNGEE. The method was immunoSEQ multiplex PCR; TCRdb's version includes in-frame clones alone and lacks a portion of them. This sample carries roughly 160,000 clones, over 80% of them seen once, and the ten largest clones take approximately 8%. The V gene is TRBV9, the J gene TRBJ2-7, with 12 bases aligning to TRBD1. Sequencing used peripheral blood. This clonotype was sampled from a woman over 75 with COVID-19, enrolled during active disease. The CDR3 region is CASSEAGTGGLLVDEQYF. The CDR3, as DNA: TGTGCCAGCAGCGAGGCCGGGACAGGGGGCCTCCTCGTGGACGAGCAGTACTTC.